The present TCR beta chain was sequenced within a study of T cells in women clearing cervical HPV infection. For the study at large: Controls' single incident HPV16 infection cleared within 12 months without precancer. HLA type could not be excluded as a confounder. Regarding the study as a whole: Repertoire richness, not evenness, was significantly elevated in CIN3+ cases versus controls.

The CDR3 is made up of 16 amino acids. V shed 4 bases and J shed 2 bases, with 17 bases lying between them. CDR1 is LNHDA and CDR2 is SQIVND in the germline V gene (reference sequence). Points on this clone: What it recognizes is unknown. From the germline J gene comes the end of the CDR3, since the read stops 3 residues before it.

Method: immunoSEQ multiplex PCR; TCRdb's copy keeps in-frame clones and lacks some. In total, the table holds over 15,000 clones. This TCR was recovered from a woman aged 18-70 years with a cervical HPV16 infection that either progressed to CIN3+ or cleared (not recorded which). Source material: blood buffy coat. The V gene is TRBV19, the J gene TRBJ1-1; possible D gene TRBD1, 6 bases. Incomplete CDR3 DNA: TGTGCCAGTAGTACCACCTCCTGGACAGCAAACACTGAA. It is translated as CASSTTSWTANTE. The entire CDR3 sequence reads CASSTTSWTANTEAFF.